This T cell receptor beta chain was identified in a study of blood T cell repertoires in COVID-19. Authors' data handling: Amplification from reference gene primers served as the basis for estimated nucleated cell counts. Clones were sequenced by immunoSEQ multiplex PCR, and TCRdb holds only the in-frame ones, with some missing. D and trimming come from the DNA, and the V and J calls and clone size come from that table. Of 120,000 to 150,000 clones detected, approximately 80% appear once; the ten largest clones hold about 6.4%. This CDR3 has 14 residues. Between the trimmed V and J ends, which lost 4 bases and 1 base, there was a span of 7 bases. Looked up from germline, CDR1 is LNHDA and CDR2 is SQIVND (reference sequence).

Sequenced: peripheral blood. The chain combines TRBV19 with TRBJ2-2; a weak D match, TRBD1 (6 bases). This TCR was recovered from a human donor in a cohort sampled during active COVID-19. The CDR3 sequence is CASSKGQNTGELFF. Here the CDR3 DNA reads TGTGCCAGTAGTAAGGGACAGAACACCGGGGAGCTGTTTTTT.